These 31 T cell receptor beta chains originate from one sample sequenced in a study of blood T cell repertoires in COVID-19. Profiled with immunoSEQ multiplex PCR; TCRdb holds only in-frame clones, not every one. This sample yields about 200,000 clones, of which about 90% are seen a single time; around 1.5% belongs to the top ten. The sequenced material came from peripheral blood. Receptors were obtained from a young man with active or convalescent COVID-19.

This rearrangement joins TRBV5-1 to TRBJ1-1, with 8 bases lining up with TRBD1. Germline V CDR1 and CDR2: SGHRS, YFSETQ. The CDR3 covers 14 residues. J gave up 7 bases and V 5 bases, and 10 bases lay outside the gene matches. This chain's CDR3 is CASSWTGPDSEAFF. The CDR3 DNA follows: TGCGCCAGCAGTTGGACAGGGCCGGATAGTGAAGCTTTCTTT.

The CDR3 region is CSAKDSLRTF. The CDR3 bases are TGCAGTGCTAAAGATAGTCTTCGCACCTTC. The V gene is TRBV20-1, the J gene TRBJ1-2; D call uncertain. Germline V lookup: CDR1 DFQATT, CDR2 SNEGSKA (reference sequence). The CDR3 is 10 amino acids. V lost 4 bases and J lost 13, with 13 bases in between.

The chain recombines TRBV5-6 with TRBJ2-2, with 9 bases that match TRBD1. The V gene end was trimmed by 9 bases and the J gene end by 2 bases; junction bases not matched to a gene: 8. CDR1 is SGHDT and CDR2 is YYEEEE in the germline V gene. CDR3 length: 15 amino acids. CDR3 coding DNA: TGTGCCACAGAAAAGGGACAGGGCAACACCGGGGAGCTGTTTTTT. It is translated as CATEKGQGNTGELFF.

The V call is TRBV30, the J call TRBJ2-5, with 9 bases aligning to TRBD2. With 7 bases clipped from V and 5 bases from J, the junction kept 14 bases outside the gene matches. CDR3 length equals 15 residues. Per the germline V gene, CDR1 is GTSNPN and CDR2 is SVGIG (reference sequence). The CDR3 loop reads CASTSAGGPEETQYF. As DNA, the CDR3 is TGTGCCTCCACGTCGGCGGGAGGGCCTGAGGAGACCCAGTACTTC.

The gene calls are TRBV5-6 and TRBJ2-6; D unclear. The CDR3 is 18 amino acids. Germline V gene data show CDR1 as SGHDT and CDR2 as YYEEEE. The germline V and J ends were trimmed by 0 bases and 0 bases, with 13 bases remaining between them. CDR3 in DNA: TGTGCCAGCAGCTTGGTATCAGGCACCGGCTCTGGGGCCAACGTCCTGACTTTC. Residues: CASSLVSGTGSGANVLTF. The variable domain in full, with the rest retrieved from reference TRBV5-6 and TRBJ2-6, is DAGVTQSPTHLIKTRGQQVTLRCSPKSGHDTVSWYQQALGQGPQFIFQYYEEEERQRGNFPDRFSGHQFPNYSSELNVNALLLGDSALYLCASSLVSGTGSGANVLTFGAGSRLTVL.

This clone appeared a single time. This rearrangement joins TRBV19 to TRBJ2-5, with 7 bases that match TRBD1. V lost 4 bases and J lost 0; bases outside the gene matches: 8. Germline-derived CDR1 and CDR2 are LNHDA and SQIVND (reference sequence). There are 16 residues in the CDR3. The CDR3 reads CASSTLGGQDQETQYF. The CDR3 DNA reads TGTGCCAGTAGTACCTTGGGCGGACAGGACCAAGAGACCCAGTACTTC.

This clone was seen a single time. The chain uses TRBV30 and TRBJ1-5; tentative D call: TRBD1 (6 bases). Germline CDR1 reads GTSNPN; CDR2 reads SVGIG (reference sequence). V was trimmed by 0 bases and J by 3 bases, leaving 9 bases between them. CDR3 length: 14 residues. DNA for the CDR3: TGTGCCTGGAGTGTTGGACAGATCAATCAGCCCCAGCATTTT. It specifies CAWSVGQINQPQHF.

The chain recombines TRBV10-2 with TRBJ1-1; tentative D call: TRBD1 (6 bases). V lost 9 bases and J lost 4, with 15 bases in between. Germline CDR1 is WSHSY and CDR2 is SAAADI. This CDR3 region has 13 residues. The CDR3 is CASVQGLGTEAFF. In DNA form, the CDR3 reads TGCGCCAGTGTACAGGGATTAGGCACTGAAGCTTTCTTT.

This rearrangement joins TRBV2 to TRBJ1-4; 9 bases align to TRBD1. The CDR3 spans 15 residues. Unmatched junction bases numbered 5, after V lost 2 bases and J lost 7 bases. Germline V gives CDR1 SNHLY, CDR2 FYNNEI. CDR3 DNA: TGTGCCAGCAGTGAATCCCCGACAGGGGGTGAAAAACTGTTTTTT. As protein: CASSESPTGGEKLFF.

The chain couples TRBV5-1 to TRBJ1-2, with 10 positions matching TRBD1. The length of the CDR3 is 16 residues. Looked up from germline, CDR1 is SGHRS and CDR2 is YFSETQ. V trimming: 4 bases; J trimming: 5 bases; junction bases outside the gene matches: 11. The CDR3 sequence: CASSQGGQGVGYGYTF. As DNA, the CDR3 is TGCGCCAGCAGCCAAGGAGGACAGGGGGTAGGATATGGCTACACCTTC. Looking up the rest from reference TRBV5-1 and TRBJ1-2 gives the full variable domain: KAGVTQTPRYLIKTRGQQVTLSCSPISGHRSVSWYQQTPGQGLQFLFEYFSETQRNKGNFPGRFSGRQFSNSRSEMNVSTLELGDSALYLCASSQGGQGVGYGYTFGSGTRLTVV.

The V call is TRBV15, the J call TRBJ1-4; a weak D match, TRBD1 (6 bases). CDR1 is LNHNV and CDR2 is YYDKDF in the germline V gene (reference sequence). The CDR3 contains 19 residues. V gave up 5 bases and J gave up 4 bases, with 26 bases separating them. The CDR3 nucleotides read TGTGCCACCAGCGGTGCGTACACAGGGTCCCCAACTGGTAATGAAAAACTGTTTTTT. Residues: CATSGAYTGSPTGNEKLFF. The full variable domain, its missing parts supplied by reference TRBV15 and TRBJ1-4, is DAMVIQNPRYQVTQFGKPVTLSCSQTLNHNVMYWYQQKSSQAPKLLFHYYDKDFNNEADTPDNFQSRRPNTSFCFLDIRSPGLGDTAMYLCATSGAYTGSPTGNEKLFFGSGTQLSVL.

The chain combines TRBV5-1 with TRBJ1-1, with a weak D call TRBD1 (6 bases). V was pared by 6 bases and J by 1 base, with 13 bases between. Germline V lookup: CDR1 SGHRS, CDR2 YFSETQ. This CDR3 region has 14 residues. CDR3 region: CASKDMTGNTEAFF. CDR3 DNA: TGCGCCAGCAAAGATATGACAGGGAACACTGAAGCTTTCTTT.

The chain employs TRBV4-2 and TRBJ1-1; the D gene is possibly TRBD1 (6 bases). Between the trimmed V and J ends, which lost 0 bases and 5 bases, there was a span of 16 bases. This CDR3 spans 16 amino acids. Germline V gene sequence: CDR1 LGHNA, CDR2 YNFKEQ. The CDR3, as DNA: TGTGCCAGCAGCCAAGACTGGGGGCTGGCGGTGACTGAAGCTTTCTTT. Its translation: CASSQDWGLAVTEAFF.

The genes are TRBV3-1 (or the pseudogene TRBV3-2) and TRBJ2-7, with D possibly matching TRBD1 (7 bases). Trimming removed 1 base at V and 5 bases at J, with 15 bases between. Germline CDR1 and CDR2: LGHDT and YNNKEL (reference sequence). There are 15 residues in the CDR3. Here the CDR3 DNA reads TGTGCCAGCAGCCAAGTCGAGACAGGGAGGAACGAGCAGTACTTC. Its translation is CASSQVETGRNEQYF.

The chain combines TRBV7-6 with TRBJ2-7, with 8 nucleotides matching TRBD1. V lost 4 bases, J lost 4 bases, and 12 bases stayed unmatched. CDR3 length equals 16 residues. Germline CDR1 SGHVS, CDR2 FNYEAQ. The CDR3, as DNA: TGTGCCAGCAGCTCAACTCCTCGGACAGGGCTTTACGAGCAGTACTTC. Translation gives CASSSTPRTGLYEQYF.

CDR3 in DNA: TGCGCCAGCAGTGAGGGACAGGGAGGCACTGAAGCTTTCTTT. Translation gives CASSEGQGGTEAFF. This chain joins TRBV10-1 and TRBJ1-1; 8 positions match TRBD1. The CDR3 sequence is 14 residues long. J lost 4 bases, V lost 2 bases, and 3 bases had no gene match. Per the germline V gene, CDR1 is WNHNN and CDR2 is SYGVQD (reference sequence).

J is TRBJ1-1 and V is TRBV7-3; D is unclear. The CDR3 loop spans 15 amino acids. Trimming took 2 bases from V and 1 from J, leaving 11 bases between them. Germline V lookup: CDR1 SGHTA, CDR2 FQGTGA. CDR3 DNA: TGTGCCAGCAGCTTAGAAGTACAGCCGAACACTGAAGCTTTCTTT. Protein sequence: CASSLEVQPNTEAFF.

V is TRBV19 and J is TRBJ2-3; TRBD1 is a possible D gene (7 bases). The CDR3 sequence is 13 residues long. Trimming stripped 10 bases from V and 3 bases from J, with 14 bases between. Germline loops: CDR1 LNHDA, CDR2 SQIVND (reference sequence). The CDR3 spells CATRQGLTDTQYF. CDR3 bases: TGTGCCACACGACAGGGACTTACAGATACGCAGTATTTT.

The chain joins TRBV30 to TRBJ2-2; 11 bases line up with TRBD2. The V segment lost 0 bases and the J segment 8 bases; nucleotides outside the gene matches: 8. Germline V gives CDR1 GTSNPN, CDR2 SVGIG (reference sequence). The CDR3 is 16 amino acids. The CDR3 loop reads CAWSVLSSGRGGELFF. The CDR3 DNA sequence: TGTGCCTGGAGTGTACTAAGTAGCGGGAGGGGAGGGGAGCTGTTTTTT.

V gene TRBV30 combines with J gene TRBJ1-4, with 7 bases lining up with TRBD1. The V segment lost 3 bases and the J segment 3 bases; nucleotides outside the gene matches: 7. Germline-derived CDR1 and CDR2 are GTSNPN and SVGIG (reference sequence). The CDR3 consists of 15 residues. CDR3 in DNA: TGTGCCTGGAGGAAAACCGGGACAGCTAATGAAAAACTGTTTTTT. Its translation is CAWRKTGTANEKLFF.

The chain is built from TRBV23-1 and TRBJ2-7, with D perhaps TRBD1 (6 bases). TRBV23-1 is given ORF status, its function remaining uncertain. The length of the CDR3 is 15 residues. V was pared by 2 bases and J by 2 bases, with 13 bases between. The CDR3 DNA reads TGCGCCAGCAGTCAAGGGGGCGGGTCCCCCTACGAGCAGTACTTC. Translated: CASSQGGGSPYEQYF.

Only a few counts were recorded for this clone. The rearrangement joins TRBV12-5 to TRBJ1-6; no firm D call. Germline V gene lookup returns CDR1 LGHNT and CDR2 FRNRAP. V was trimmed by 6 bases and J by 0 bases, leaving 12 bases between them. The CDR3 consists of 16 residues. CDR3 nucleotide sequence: TGTGCTAGTGGCCAGACGGGGAGCTCCTATAATTCACCCCTCCACTTT. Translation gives CASGQTGSSYNSPLHF.

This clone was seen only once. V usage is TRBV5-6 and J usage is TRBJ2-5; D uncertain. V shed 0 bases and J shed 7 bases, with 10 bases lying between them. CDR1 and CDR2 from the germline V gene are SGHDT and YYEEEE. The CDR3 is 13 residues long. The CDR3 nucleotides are TGTGCCAGCAGCTTGGGACTCCTGGGGACCCAGTACTTC. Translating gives CASSLGLLGTQYF.

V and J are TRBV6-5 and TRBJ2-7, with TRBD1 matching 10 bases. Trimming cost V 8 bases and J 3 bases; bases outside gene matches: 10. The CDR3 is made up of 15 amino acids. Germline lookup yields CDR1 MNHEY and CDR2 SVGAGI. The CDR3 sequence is CASEGGTGADYEQYF. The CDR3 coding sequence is TGTGCCAGCGAAGGAGGGACAGGGGCGGACTACGAGCAGTACTTC.

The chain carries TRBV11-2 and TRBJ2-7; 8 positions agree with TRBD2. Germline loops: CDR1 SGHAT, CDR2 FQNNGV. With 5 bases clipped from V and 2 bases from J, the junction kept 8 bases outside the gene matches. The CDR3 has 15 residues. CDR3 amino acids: CASSPGRGGAYEQYF. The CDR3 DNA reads TGTGCCAGCAGCCCCGGGAGGGGGGGAGCCTACGAGCAGTACTTC.

The CDR3 nucleotides read TGCAGCGTTGAACGGGTGAGAGCTGAAGCTTTCTTT. Its protein product is CSVERVRAEAFF. V and J are TRBV29-1 and TRBJ1-1; no definite D call. V lost 2 bases to trimming and J lost 6 bases, with 10 bases between them. The CDR3 runs to 12 residues. Germline-derived CDR1 and CDR2 are SQVTM and ANQGSEA.

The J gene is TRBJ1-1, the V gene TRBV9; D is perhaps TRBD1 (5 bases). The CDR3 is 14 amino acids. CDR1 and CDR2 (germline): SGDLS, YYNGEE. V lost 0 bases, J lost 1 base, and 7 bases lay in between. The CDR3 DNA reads TGTGCCAGCAGCGTAGAGGGGCAGAACACTGAAGCTTTCTTT. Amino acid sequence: CASSVEGQNTEAFF. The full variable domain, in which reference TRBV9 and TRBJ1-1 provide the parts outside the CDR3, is DSGVTQTPKHLITATGQRVTLRCSPRSGDLSVYWYQQSLDQGLQFLIQYYNGEERAKGNILERFSAQQFPDLHSELNLSSLELGDSALYFCASSVEGQNTEAFFGQGTRLTVV.

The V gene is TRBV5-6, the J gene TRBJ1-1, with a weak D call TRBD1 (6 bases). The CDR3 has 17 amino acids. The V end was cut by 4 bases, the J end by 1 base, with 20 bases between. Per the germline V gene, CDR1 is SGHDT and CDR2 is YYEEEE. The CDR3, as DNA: TGTGCCAGCAGCATATGGACAGCCAGGAATACGAACACTGAAGCTTTCTTT. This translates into CASSIWTARNTNTEAFF.

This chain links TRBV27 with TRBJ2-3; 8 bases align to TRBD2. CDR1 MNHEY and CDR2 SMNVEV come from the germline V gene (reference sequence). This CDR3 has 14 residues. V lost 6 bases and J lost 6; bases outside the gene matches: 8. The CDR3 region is CASRRGGGVDTQYF. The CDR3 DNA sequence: TGTGCCAGCAGACGGGGGGGCGGGGTCGATACGCAGTATTTT.

CDR3 sequence: CASSSSGGYTEAFF. CDR3 nucleotide sequence: TGTGCCAGCAGTTCTTCAGGGGGCTATACTGAAGCTTTCTTT. The chain has TRBV27 and TRBJ1-1, with 8 bases lining up with TRBD1. V shed 4 bases and J 5 bases; nucleotides not matched to a gene: 6. The germline CDR1 and CDR2 sequences are MNHEY and SMNVEV (reference sequence). The CDR3 spans 14 residues.

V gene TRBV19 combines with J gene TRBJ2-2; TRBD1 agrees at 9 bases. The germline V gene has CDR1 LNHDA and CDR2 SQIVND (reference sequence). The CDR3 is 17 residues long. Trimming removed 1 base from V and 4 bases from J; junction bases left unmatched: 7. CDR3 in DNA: TGTGCCAGTAGTATAGTAGGGACAGGGTTAACCACCGGGGAGCTGTTTTTT. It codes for CASSIVGTGLTTGELFF.